The following is a TCR beta chain sequence with its context. Mismatch with germline at one junction end may stem from a read error. CDR1 SEHNR and CDR2 FQNEAQ come from the germline V gene (reference sequence). The CDR3 is made up of 16 amino acids. This sample was included in a study of cytomegalovirus exposure and HLA in healthy donors. PCR was performed using 60 Vbeta and 13 Jbeta primers. Assay: immunoSEQ multiplex PCR; the TCRdb copy retains only in-frame clones and omits some. In the table there are tens of thousands of clones, just over 70% of which are singletons. The specimen was PBMCs. The chain has TRBV7-9 and TRBJ1-2; TRBD1 matches 10 bases. This clonotype was sampled from a man in his 60s in good health and CMV-seropositive. The CDR3 sequence: CSSSFGGTGVFGGYTF. In DNA, the CDR3 is TGTTCCAGCAGCTTCGGGGGGACAGGGGTATTTGGTGGCTACACCTTC.